These 26 T cell receptor beta chains were all obtained from the same sample, sequenced in a study of blood T cell repertoires in COVID-19. Libraries were prepared by immunoSEQ multiplex PCR; TCRdb keeps only in-frame clonotypes and omits some of them. Of 340,000 or so clones listed, over 70% were seen once; the top ten hold 2.5% to 3.5%. The source material was peripheral blood. These receptor sequences come from a young man with active or convalescent COVID-19.

The CDR3 spells CASSVATGELFF. The CDR3 bases are TGTGCCAGCAGCGTAGCTACCGGGGAGCTGTTTTTT. This chain connects TRBV9 to TRBJ2-2; D is ambiguous. Looked up from germline, CDR1 is SGDLS and CDR2 is YYNGEE. V was cut by 0 bases and J by 5 bases, with 2 bases left in between. This CDR3 is built from 12 residues.

The V call is TRBV5-6, the J call TRBJ1-6; 7 bases agree with TRBD1. The CDR3 sequence is 18 residues long. V shed 6 bases, J shed 15 bases, and the junction held 27 bases outside the gene matches. Germline V CDR1 and CDR2: SGHDT, YYEEEE. CDR3 coding DNA: TGTGCCAGCAAACCCCGGGACAGAGGCCTTAGAATTCATGAGGGCCTCCACTTT. Its protein is CASKPRDRGLRIHEGLHF.

The chain has TRBV5-1 and TRBJ1-3, with D maybe TRBD1 (6 bases). The length of the CDR3 is 14 residues. Deletions cut 2 bases from V and 8 bases from J, with 14 bases between. The germline gives CDR1 SGHRS, CDR2 YFSETQ. CDR3 DNA: TGCGCCAGCAGCTTAGGGACACCTGGGGACACCATATATTTT. The encoded protein is CASSLGTPGDTIYF.

This chain links TRBV7-2 with TRBJ1-4; 9 bases line up with TRBD1. CDR1 and CDR2 (germline): SGHTA, FQGNSA. Trimming cost V 3 bases and J 6 bases; bases outside gene matches: 17. CDR3 length equals 19 residues. CDR3 nucleotides: TGTGCCAGCAGCTTCCCCGGGGGGTCCCGGGACAGGGTATATGAAAAACTGTTTTTT. This translates into CASSFPGGSRDRVYEKLFF.

The chain couples TRBV5-4 to TRBJ1-1; tentative D call: TRBD1 (5 bases). The CDR3 contains 13 residues. Germline CDR1 is SGHNT and CDR2 is YYREEE (reference sequence). Between the trimmed V and J ends, which lost 5 bases and 1 base, there was a span of 9 bases. The CDR3 DNA sequence: TGTGCCAGCAGAATCGACAGGAACACTGAAGCTTTCTTT. Its protein product is CASRIDRNTEAFF.

The CDR3 is CASRLRTGGEAFF. The DNA for the CDR3 is TGTGCCAGCCGCTTAAGGACAGGGGGCGAAGCTTTCTTT. This chain connects TRBV27 to TRBJ1-1, with 11 nucleotides matching TRBD1. From germline, CDR1 is MNHEY and CDR2 SMNVEV (reference sequence). V lost 8 bases, J lost 8 bases, and 7 bases stayed unmatched. This CDR3 is 13 amino acids long.

The CDR3, as DNA: TGTGCCAGCAGTTACTCGGAAAGGGGGACCGGGGAGCTGTTTTTT. Residues: CASSYSERGTGELFF. The rearrangement uses TRBV6-5 and TRBJ2-2, with D maybe TRBD1 (6 bases). The ends were cut back, 0 bases at V and 5 bases at J, with 10 bases in the middle. The CDR3 extends over 15 amino acids. Germline V gene sequence: CDR1 MNHEY, CDR2 SVGAGI.

The chain links TRBV29-1 to TRBJ1-2; D possibly corresponds to TRBD1 (5 bases). The CDR3 has 13 amino acids. Trimming removed 4 bases at V and 5 bases at J, with 14 bases between. Germline V lookup: CDR1 SQVTM, CDR2 ANQGSEA. The CDR3 DNA reads TGCAGCGTTGGGGCAGGGCTGAGGTATGGCTACACCTTC. Translated: CSVGAGLRYGYTF.

This clone appeared once. This chain joins TRBV11-3 and TRBJ2-1, with D possibly being TRBD2 (5 bases). Trimming shortened V by 5 bases and J by 9 bases, and 8 bases separated the two germline ends. The CDR3 has 11 residues. Germline V gene data show CDR1 as SGHNT and CDR2 as YENEEA. The CDR3 spells CASSIRGEQFF. CDR3 in DNA: TGTGCCAGCAGCATACGGGGTGAGCAGTTCTTC.

This chain joins TRBV5-4 and TRBJ2-5, with a possible D match to TRBD2 (6 bases). Per the germline V gene, CDR1 is SGHNT and CDR2 is YYREEE (reference sequence). V dropped 7 bases and J dropped 8 bases, with 12 bases sitting between them. The length of the CDR3 is 11 residues. The chain's CDR3 is CASSPGETQYF. Written as DNA, the CDR3 is TGTGCCAGCTCCCCGGGGGAAACCCAGTACTTC.

The V and J genes are TRBV29-1 and TRBJ1-1; D might be TRBD1 (6 bases). CDR1 SQVTM and CDR2 ANQGSEA come from the germline V gene. V lost 3 bases and J lost 4, with 12 bases in between. The CDR3 consists of 13 residues. The CDR3 coding sequence is TGCAGCGTTGATCGCGTAGGGGGCACTGAAGCTTTCTTT. Amino acid sequence: CSVDRVGGTEAFF.

The sample holds one count of this clone. The chain carries TRBV6-2 or TRBV6-3 and TRBJ1-6, with D maybe TRBD1 (5 bases). Germline V gives CDR1 MNHEY, CDR2 SVGEGT. V lost 4 bases to trimming and J lost 6 bases, with 10 bases between them. The CDR3 is made up of 14 amino acids. CDR3 in amino acids: CASSSGQSNSPLHF. The CDR3 coding sequence is TGTGCCAGCAGTTCTGGACAAAGTAATTCACCCCTCCACTTT.

This clone was found once. This chain uses TRBV5-1 with TRBJ2-7, with 13 bases matching TRBD2. The V gene's germline CDR1 is SGHRS and CDR2 YFSETQ. The CDR3 loop spans 16 amino acids. Losses at the gene ends were 0 bases for V and 1 base for J; bases not matched to a gene: 1. The CDR3 sequence is CASSLGLAGGSYEQYF. The CDR3 DNA reads as TGCGCCAGCAGCTTGGGACTAGCGGGGGGTTCCTACGAGCAGTACTTC.

This chain uses TRBV6-5 with TRBJ1-4; 7 bases are a match to TRBD1. Trimming took 7 bases from V and 8 from J; bases not matched to a gene: 7. Germline V gene data show CDR1 as MNHEY and CDR2 as SVGAGI. The CDR3 runs 13 residues. The CDR3 DNA sequence: TGTGCCAGCAAGCCGACAGGGTTAGAAAAACTGTTTTTT. Its protein product is CASKPTGLEKLFF.

The genes are TRBV24-1 and TRBJ2-1; 8 nucleotides line up with TRBD2. The CDR3 totals 16 residues. CDR1 is KGHDR and CDR2 is SFDVKD in the germline V gene. Losses at the gene ends were 3 bases for V and 0 bases for J; bases not matched to a gene: 3. The CDR3 DNA is TGTGCCACCAGTGATCCCGGGACTAGCTCCTACAATGAGCAGTTCTTC. This encodes CATSDPGTSSYNEQFF.

This clone was found once. This sequence joins TRBV4-3 and TRBJ2-7, with D perhaps matching TRBD2 (6 bases). The CDR3 covers 16 residues. Trimming took off 0 bases at V and 3 bases at J, with 15 bases between the two ends. CDR1 LGHNA and CDR2 YSLEER come from the germline V gene. CDR3 in amino acids: CASSQDGGSGLYEQYF. CDR3 DNA: TGCGCCAGCAGCCAAGATGGGGGGAGCGGTCTCTACGAGCAGTACTTC.

The V gene is TRBV6-6, the J gene TRBJ1-5, with 10 bases matching TRBD1. The length of the CDR3 is 15 residues. Germline values: CDR1 MNHNY, CDR2 SVGAGI (reference sequence). V lost 6 bases and J lost 5; bases outside the gene matches: 7. As DNA, the CDR3 is TGTGCCAGCAGCCGGGACAGGGGCGAAGATCAGCCCCAGCATTTT. It specifies CASSRDRGEDQPQHF.

The chain couples TRBV25-1 to TRBJ2-7; 7 bases fit TRBD2. CDR3 length: 13 amino acids. Trimming cost V 3 bases and J 4 bases; bases outside gene matches: 3. In germline, CDR1 is MGHDK, CDR2 SYGVNS. The CDR3 region is CASSDRGDYEQYF. CDR3 coding DNA: TGTGCCAGCAGTGATCGGGGGGATTACGAGCAGTACTTC.

This clone was detected once. This rearrangement joins TRBV11-3 to TRBJ1-4; 7 bases align to TRBD1. This CDR3 has 17 amino acids. Looked up from germline, CDR1 is SGHNT and CDR2 is YENEEA. Trimming removed 5 bases from V and 3 bases from J; junction bases left unmatched: 12. DNA of the CDR3: TGTGCCAGCAGCGCCTCCGACAGGGTTCGGTCTAATGAAAAACTGTTTTTT. It translates to CASSASDRVRSNEKLFF.

V usage is TRBV28 and J usage is TRBJ2-3, with 12 bases identical to TRBD2. This CDR3 spans 17 amino acids. Germline lookup yields CDR1 MDHEN and CDR2 SYDVKM. V was clipped by 4 bases and J by 2 bases; unmatched bases: 7. CDR3 sequence (DNA): TGTGCCAGCAGTTCGCTAGCGGGAGGGCCGCTCACAGATACGCAGTATTTT. This sequence encodes CASSSLAGGPLTDTQYF.

This chain links TRBV19 with TRBJ1-5; tentatively, D is TRBD1 (5 bases). This CDR3 is 14 amino acids long. V lost 7 bases, J lost 4 bases, and 14 bases lay in between. Germline V gives CDR1 LNHDA, CDR2 SQIVND (reference sequence). The CDR3 DNA follows: TGTGCCAGTACCGGGGCCCGGGGGAATCAGCCCCAGCATTTT. It yields the protein CASTGARGNQPQHF.

J is TRBJ1-1 and V is TRBV9; TRBD1 matches 8 bases. Germline assignment: CDR1 SGDLS and CDR2 YYNGEE. V shed 10 bases, J shed 0 bases, and the junction held 5 bases outside the gene matches. The CDR3 length is 13 residues. CDR3 amino acids: CAGGQGLNTEAFF. As DNA, the CDR3 is TGTGCCGGAGGACAGGGTCTGAACACTGAAGCTTTCTTT. The complete variable domain, with remaining parts taken from reference TRBV9 and TRBJ1-1, reads DSGVTQTPKHLITATGQRVTLRCSPRSGDLSVYWYQQSLDQGLQFLIQYYNGEERAKGNILERFSAQQFPDLHSELNLSSLELGDSALYFCAGGQGLNTEAFFGQGTRLTVV.

This rearrangement joins TRBV28 to TRBJ2-1, with D unresolved. In germline, CDR1 is MDHEN, CDR2 SYDVKM. This CDR3 spans 12 amino acids. Trimming shortened V by 6 bases and J by 6 bases, and 9 bases separated the two germline ends. The CDR3 DNA sequence: TGTGCCAGCAGCCGAAGAGCCAATGAGCAGTTCTTC. Translated, it gives CASSRRANEQFF.

The CDR3 DNA sequence: TGTGCCAGCAGGGGGACAGGGCTCGTCTATGGCTACACCTTC. It encodes CASRGTGLVYGYTF. The chain carries TRBV28 and TRBJ1-2; 9 nucleotides align to TRBD1. The CDR3 is 14 residues long. The ends lost 6 bases at V and 4 bases at J; junction bases unmatched: 6. The germline V gene has CDR1 MDHEN and CDR2 SYDVKM.

V and J are TRBV7-9 and TRBJ2-1; the D is unclear. Germline loops: CDR1 SEHNR, CDR2 FQNEAQ (reference sequence). The ends were cut back, 4 bases at V and 1 base at J, with 8 bases in the middle. The CDR3 has 14 residues. CDR3 amino acids: CASSYASSYNEQFF. CDR3 nucleotides: TGTGCCAGCAGCTATGCTAGTTCCTACAATGAGCAGTTCTTC.

The gene calls are TRBV5-1 and TRBJ2-7; TRBD1 matches 10 bases. V gave up 3 bases and J gave up 10 bases; unmatched junction bases: 13. The CDR3 has 15 amino acids. The germline CDR1 and CDR2 sequences are SGHRS and YFSETQ. The CDR3 is CASSWPSGDRGQQYF. The CDR3 DNA reads as TGCGCCAGCAGCTGGCCGTCCGGGGACAGGGGACAACAGTACTTC. Using reference TRBV5-1 and TRBJ2-7 for the parts outside the CDR3, the full variable domain is KAGVTQTPRYLIKTRGQQVTLSCSPISGHRSVSWYQQTPGQGLQFLFEYFSETQRNKGNFPGRFSGRQFSNSRSEMNVSTLELGDSALYLCASSWPSGDRGQQYFGPGTRLTVT.